In this sample, the clone carrying this T cell receptor (beta chain) turned up once. The antigen is undetermined. The V gene's germline CDR1 is MGHRA and CDR2 YSYEKL. The CDR3 length is 14 residues. V was clipped by 4 bases and J by 1 base, with 11 bases between them. The treatment denotes: oral pan-JAK inhibitor, 5-10 mg twice daily. This sample stems from a study of CD8+ T cells in alopecia areata. The wider study: The tofacitinib course ran for 6 to 18 months and was followed by 6 months off drug. Affected scalp percentage determined the severity score of treated patients. Whole-study results and caveats: There were many expanded lesional clones persisting in scalp and blood during tofacitinib. Lesional scalp, especially alopecia totalis/universalis, showed higher clonality than normal scalp.

RNA extraction and reverse transcription yielded cDNA as sequencing template. Generated by immunoSEQ multiplex PCR, the TCRdb table keeps only in-frame clones and is missing some. The sample contains 130,000 to 150,000 clones, roughly four fifths of which appear only once. The clonotype was recovered from a human donor with alopecia areata. The chain carries TRBV4-1 and TRBJ2-7; D may match TRBD1 or TRBD2 (6 bases each). Sample: CD8+ T cells sorted from blood, taken at week 4, from a patient treated with tofacitinib. The CDR3 bases are TGCGCCAGCAGCCCGGGGGCGACGTCCTACGAGCAGTACTTC. This translates into CASSPGATSYEQYF.